These 27 T cell receptor beta chains originate from one sample sequenced in a study of cytomegalovirus exposure and HLA in healthy donors. PCR involved 60 Vbeta and 13 Jbeta primers. Clones were sequenced by immunoSEQ multiplex PCR, and TCRdb holds only the in-frame ones, with some missing. Of some 89,000 clones in the sample, around four fifths are singletons; the top ten hold 4.1%. What was sequenced was PBMCs. The source of these receptors is a middle-aged woman in good health and CMV-seropositive.

This clone occurred a few times. The J gene is TRBJ2-3, the V gene TRBV27, with D possibly being TRBD1 (5 bases). The CDR3 is 12 residues long. The V end lost 7 bases, the J end lost 6 bases, and 11 bases lay between the germline ends. Germline V gene data show CDR1 as MNHEY and CDR2 as SMNVEV (reference sequence). The CDR3 nucleotides read TGTGCCAGCACCCACCCAGGGGATACGCAGTATTTT. It is translated as CASTHPGDTQYF.

V and J are TRBV6-5 and TRBJ2-4, with D possibly matching TRBD2 (5 bases). Trimming left V 4 bases short and J 5 bases short, with 12 bases between. CDR3 length: 14 residues. The germline V gene encodes CDR1 MNHEY and CDR2 SVGAGI. The CDR3 DNA reads TGTGCCAGCAGTTTGGGAGCTCGGCAAAACATTCAGTACTTC. Protein product: CASSLGARQNIQYF.

Worth noting for this clone: Its ends do not fully match the called genes, so a read error is possible. The CDR3 loop is CASSGAGEETQYF. The CDR3 DNA is TGTGCTAGCAGCGGAGCGGGAGAGGAGACCCAGTACTTC. This sequence joins TRBV7-7 and TRBJ2-5, with TRBD2 matching 8 bases. CDR3 length: 13 residues. Germline values: CDR1 SSHAT, CDR2 FNYEAQ (reference sequence). Using reference TRBV7-7 and TRBJ2-5 for the parts outside the CDR3, the full variable domain is GAGVSQSPRYKVTKRGQDVTLRCDPISSHATLYWYQQALGQGPEFLTYFNYEAQPDKSGLPSDRFSAERPEGSISTLTIQRTEQRDSAMYRCASSGAGEETQYFGPGTRLLVL.

In its sample, this clone was seen once. V is TRBV7-3 and J is TRBJ2-3, with 8 bases fitting TRBD2. The CDR3 contains 15 residues. The V gene's germline CDR1 is SGHTA and CDR2 FQGTGA. The ends lost 0 bases at V and 6 bases at J; junction bases unmatched: 5. The CDR3 here is CASSLTGTSDDTQYF. The CDR3 region has the DNA TGTGCCAGCAGCTTAACCGGGACTAGTGACGATACGCAGTATTTT.

This chain uses TRBV2 with TRBJ1-4, with D perhaps matching TRBD1 (5 bases). Germline V gives CDR1 SNHLY, CDR2 FYNNEI. The V end lost 7 bases, the J end lost 5 bases, and 11 bases lay between the germline ends. The CDR3 length is 13 residues. The CDR3 loop reads CASKGTVNEKLFF. Here the CDR3 DNA reads TGTGCCAGCAAAGGGACTGTGAATGAAAAACTGTTTTTT.

With regard to this clone: Without the conserved terminal phenylalanine or tryptophan, this CDR3 likely stems from a read error. The chain recombines TRBV6-1 with TRBJ2-7; 9 nucleotides align to TRBD2. The trim removed 2 bases at V and 0 bases at J, leaving 8 bases unmatched. The germline CDR1 and CDR2 sequences are MNHNS and SASEGT. The CDR3 extends over 17 amino acids. CDR3 sequence reads: CASSELSGLAGSYEQYL. Written as DNA, the CDR3 is TGTGCCAGCAGTGAACTATCGGGACTAGCCGGCTCCTACGAGCAGTACCTC.

The chain uses TRBV18 and TRBJ2-2; 8 bases are a match to TRBD2. Looked up from germline, CDR1 is KGHSH and CDR2 is LQKENI. The CDR3 spans 14 residues. Losses at the gene ends were 5 bases for V and 4 bases for J; bases not matched to a gene: 3. CDR3 in amino acids: CASSEREFTGELFF. The CDR3 DNA is TGTGCCAGCTCAGAGCGGGAGTTCACCGGGGAGCTGTTTTTT.

V usage is TRBV19 and J usage is TRBJ1-5; perhaps TRBD1 as D (5 bases). CDR3 length: 20 amino acids. From germline, CDR1 is LNHDA and CDR2 SQIVND (reference sequence). V gave up 2 bases and J gave up 0 bases, with 23 bases separating them. The CDR3 spells CASSILSGKGMVGSNQPQHF. The CDR3 coding sequence is TGTGCCAGTAGTATATTATCTGGAAAGGGGATGGTCGGTAGCAATCAGCCCCAGCATTTT. Variable domain in full (rest from reference TRBV19 and TRBJ1-5): DGGITQSPKYLFRKEGQNVTLSCEQNLNHDAMYWYRQDPGQGLRLIYYSQIVNDFQKGDIAEGYSVSREKKESFPLTVTSAQKNPTAFYLCASSILSGKGMVGSNQPQHFGDGTRLSIL.

This clone is a singleton in its sample. The chain joins TRBV2 to TRBJ1-2; the match to TRBD1 covers 7 bases. This CDR3 contains 15 residues. CDR1 is SNHLY and CDR2 is FYNNEI in the germline V gene. The junction had 11 bases not matched to a gene; V was cut back by 6 bases and J by 4 bases. The CDR3 DNA is TGTGCCAGCAGCCAAACATCACAGGGGAGCTATGGCTACACCTTC. Amino acid sequence: CASSQTSQGSYGYTF.

The CDR3, as DNA: TGTGCCAGCAGTTCCGGGACTAGTCAGGTCGAGCAGTACTTC. Protein: CASSSGTSQVEQYF. V and J are TRBV6-6 and TRBJ2-7; 8 nucleotides match TRBD2. CDR1 MNHNY and CDR2 SVGAGI come from the germline V gene (reference sequence). J lost 6 bases, V lost 4 bases, and 8 bases had no gene match. The CDR3 consists of 14 residues.

The chain recombines TRBV7-2 with TRBJ2-2, with D hard to call. V was pared by 4 bases and J by 4 bases, with 13 bases between. Germline V gene sequence: CDR1 SGHTA, CDR2 FQGNSA. This CDR3 has 15 amino acids. DNA for the CDR3: TGTGCCAGCAGCTCCTCGGCGGCACCCACCGGGGAGCTGTTTTTT. Encoded protein: CASSSSAAPTGELFF.

This clone has just one count. The chain combines TRBV14 with TRBJ2-2; D may be TRBD1 (6 bases). The germline V gene has CDR1 SGHDN and CDR2 FVKESK. Trimming cost V 1 base and J 1 base, with 13 bases left between them. This CDR3 has 17 residues. CDR3 sequence (DNA): TGTGCCAGCAGCCAAGGATTGATACAGGGGAACACCGGGGAGCTGTTTTTT. As protein: CASSQGLIQGNTGELFF.

Points on this clone: Other DNA sequences in the sample encode the same CDR3. This rearrangement joins TRBV27 to TRBJ1-1; perhaps TRBD1 as D (5 bases). The germline V gene has CDR1 MNHEY and CDR2 SMNVEV (reference sequence). Trimming took 2 bases from V and 2 from J, leaving 6 bases between them. The CDR3 has 13 residues. This chain's CDR3 is CASSLQGNTEAFF. The CDR3 DNA follows: TGTGCCAGCAGTTTACAGGGAAACACTGAAGCTTTCTTT.

The V gene is TRBV20-1, the J gene TRBJ2-1; D not resolved. CDR3 length equals 11 residues. In germline, CDR1 is DFQATT, CDR2 SNEGSKA (reference sequence). V gave up 6 bases and J gave up 6 bases, with 9 bases separating them. DNA for the CDR3: TGCAGTGCGAACCAGCGCAATGAGCAGTTCTTC. It encodes CSANQRNEQFF.

V gene TRBV9 combines with J gene TRBJ2-3; 7 nucleotides agree with TRBD1. CDR3 size: 13 residues. J was trimmed by 2 bases and V by 9 bases; bases with no gene match: 6. CDR1 SGDLS and CDR2 YYNGEE come from the germline V gene. The CDR3 region is CATSQGLTDTQYF. The DNA for the CDR3 is TGTGCCACCTCACAGGGGCTCACAGATACGCAGTATTTT.

The rearrangement joins TRBV5-1 to TRBJ2-7; 8 bases fit TRBD2. V shed 0 bases, J shed 2 bases, and the junction held 4 bases outside the gene matches. The CDR3 is made up of 15 amino acids. CDR1 and CDR2 (germline): SGHRS, YFSETQ. CDR3 loop: CASSLAAGGAYEQYF. The CDR3 DNA sequence: TGCGCCAGCAGCTTGGCCGCCGGGGGGGCCTACGAGCAGTACTTC. The full variable domain, completed using reference TRBV5-1 and TRBJ2-7, is KAGVTQTPRYLIKTRGQQVTLSCSPISGHRSVSWYQQTPGQGLQFLFEYFSETQRNKGNFPGRFSGRQFSNSRSEMNVSTLELGDSALYLCASSLAAGGAYEQYFGPGTRLTVT.

V is TRBV7-6 and J is TRBJ2-7; D is perhaps TRBD2 (5 bases). Trimming took off 0 bases at V and 5 bases at J, with 8 bases between the two ends. The CDR3 is 13 residues long. CDR1 and CDR2 (germline): SGHVS, FNYEAQ. CDR3 sequence (DNA): TGTGCCAGCAGCTTAGCGCCCGGGGACGAGCAGTACTTC. The encoded protein is CASSLAPGDEQYF.

The V call is TRBV15, the J call TRBJ1-5; 8 nucleotides align to TRBD1. Germline-derived CDR1 and CDR2 are LNHNV and YYDKDF (reference sequence). The CDR3 consists of 14 residues. J gave up 6 bases and V 5 bases, and 6 bases lay outside the gene matches. CDR3 residues: CATSWDRLGQPQHF. As DNA, the CDR3 is TGTGCCACCAGCTGGGACAGGTTGGGTCAGCCCCAGCATTTT.

The chain uses TRBV2 and TRBJ2-3; TRBD2 might be the D (6 bases). This CDR3 spans 14 amino acids. Trimming took off 7 bases at V and 2 bases at J, with 13 bases between the two ends. Germline assignment: CDR1 SNHLY and CDR2 FYNNEI. The CDR3 bases are TGTGCCAGCACCCCGGGGGTGGACACAGATACGCAGTATTTT. Its translation: CASTPGVDTDTQYF. The full variable domain, its missing parts supplied by reference TRBV2 and TRBJ2-3, is EPEVTQTPSHQVTQMGQEVILRCVPISNHLYFYWYRQILGQKVEFLVSFYNNEISEKSEIFDDQFSVERPDGSNFTLKIRSTKLEDSAMYFCASTPGVDTDTQYFGPGTRLTVL.

This clone has a handful of counts. CDR3 sequence: CASSSTRAYEQYF. DNA of the CDR3: TGTGCCAGCAGTTCGACTAGGGCCTACGAGCAGTACTTC. V gene TRBV6-5 combines with J gene TRBJ2-7; weak D call: TRBD2 (6 bases). Trimming took 4 bases from V and 2 from J, leaving 9 bases between them. The CDR3 spans 13 residues. Germline values: CDR1 MNHEY, CDR2 SVGAGI.

V usage is TRBV7-9 and J usage is TRBJ2-7, with no clear D. The CDR3 extends over 12 amino acids. Germline V gene data show CDR1 as SEHNR and CDR2 as FQNEAQ (reference sequence). V dropped 5 bases and J dropped 3 bases, with 8 bases sitting between them. The CDR3 region is CASSRISYEQYF. The CDR3 bases are TGTGCCAGCAGCCGTATCAGCTACGAGCAGTACTTC.

The rearrangement uses TRBV30 and TRBJ2-4; 14 nucleotides agree with TRBD2. V lost 5 bases, J lost 0 bases, and 6 bases stayed unmatched. The germline V gene has CDR1 GTSNPN and CDR2 SVGIG (reference sequence). CDR3 size: 17 residues. CDR3 nucleotide sequence: TGTGCCTGGGCGGGACTAGCGGGAGCACTAGCCAAAAACATTCAGTACTTC. It specifies CAWAGLAGALAKNIQYF. Combining the CDR3 with reference TRBV30 and TRBJ2-4 gives the whole variable domain SQTIHQWPATLVQPVGSPLSLECTVEGTSNPNLYWYRQAAGRGLQLLFYSVGIGQISSEVPQNLSASRPQDRQFILSSKKLLLSDSGFYLCAWAGLAGALAKNIQYFGAGTRLSVL.

The chain couples TRBV9 to TRBJ1-1; TRBD1 matches at 9 bases. This CDR3 has 15 residues. V shed 3 bases and J 8 bases; nucleotides not matched to a gene: 11. CDR1 and CDR2 (germline): SGDLS, YYNGEE. The CDR3 DNA follows: TGTGCCAGCAGCGCTGGGACAGGGTACCAGCGGGAAGCTTTCTTT. This encodes CASSAGTGYQREAFF.

The V and J genes are TRBV5-4 and TRBJ2-5; 7 bases match TRBD2. V trimming: 4 bases; J trimming: 1 base; junction bases outside the gene matches: 16. The CDR3 has 18 amino acids. Germline CDR1 reads SGHNT; CDR2 reads YYREEE (reference sequence). CDR3 loop: CASSPPGIAGTLQETQYF. CDR3 bases: TGTGCCAGCAGCCCCCCGGGGATAGCGGGTACACTCCAAGAGACCCAGTACTTC. Based on the CDR3 plus reference TRBV5-4 and TRBJ2-5, the full variable domain is ETGVTQSPTHLIKTRGQQVTLRCSSQSGHNTVSWYQQALGQGPQFIFQYYREEENGRGNFPPRFSGLQFPNYSSELNVNALELDDSALYLCASSPPGIAGTLQETQYFGPGTRLLVL.

Only one count was recorded for this clone. This chain uses TRBV15 with TRBJ2-7; TRBD1 might be the D (6 bases). Trimming pared 1 base from V and 2 bases from J, leaving 12 bases between. The germline V gene has CDR1 LNHNV and CDR2 YYDKDF (reference sequence). The CDR3 totals 15 residues. CDR3 nucleotides: TGTGCCACCAGCAGAGTGGGGACACAGGCCTACGAGCAGTACTTC. Residues: CATSRVGTQAYEQYF.

The chain carries TRBV6-1 and TRBJ2-2, with a weak D call TRBD1 (6 bases). CDR3 length: 17 amino acids. Trimming took off 1 base at V and 3 bases at J, with 15 bases between the two ends. Germline V lookup: CDR1 MNHNS, CDR2 SASEGT. CDR3 sequence: CASSEGAGDPDTGELFF. The CDR3, as DNA: TGTGCCAGCAGTGAAGGGGCAGGGGACCCGGACACCGGGGAGCTGTTTTTT.

This chain connects TRBV19 to TRBJ2-2, with TRBD1 matching over 8 bases. Per germline, CDR1 LNHDA and CDR2 SQIVND (reference sequence). Trimming removed 2 bases from V and 4 bases from J; junction bases left unmatched: 0. The CDR3 contains 14 residues. In nucleotides, the CDR3 is TGTGCCAGTAGTATAACAGGGGGCACCGGGGAGCTGTTTTTT. Encoded protein: CASSITGGTGELFF.